Listed below are T cell receptor beta chains from one sample, sequenced in a study of blood T cell repertoires in COVID-19. Data came from immunoSEQ multiplex PCR; TCRdb stores just in-frame clones and leaves some out. The profile shows a few hundred thousand clones, 84% of them singletons. Sequences were obtained from PBMCs or T cells enriched from blood (not recorded which). Receptor source: a woman between 40 and 55 years old who had recovered from COVID-19. CDR3s include the opening cysteine and the closing phenylalanine or tryptophan. A D gene is named only where the DNA matches it firmly. Rows give clone size only sometimes, using once, few, many, or a class for an expanded clone.

>TRBJ2-1|NA|TRBV7-8|TRBD2
TGTGCCAGCAGCTCGGGACTAGCGGGAGGCCGAATCTACAATGAGCAGTTCTTC
CASSSGLAGGRIYNEQFF
>TRBJ2-1|NA|TRBV29-1|TRBD2
TGCAGCGTCTCCAGACTAGCGGGACCACACAATGAGCAGTTCTTC
CSVSRLAGPHNEQFF
>TRBJ1-1|few|TRBV28|NA
TGTGCCAGCAGTTTATGGGGCGCCAACACTGAAGCTTTCTTT
CASSLWGANTEAFF
>TRBJ2-1|NA|TRBV5-5|NA
TGTGCCAGCAGTTATCCACAGGGAGTTGAGCAGTTCTTC
CASSYPQGVEQFF
>TRBJ1-4|medium-sized|TRBV5-1|NA
TGCGCCAGCAGCTATGGAGGGGAGGGTGAAAAACTGTTTTTT
CASSYGGEGEKLFF
>TRBJ2-2|once|TRBV7-3|TRBD2
TGTGCCAGCAGCTTCAGCGGGACGAACACCGGGGAGCTGTTTTTT
CASSFSGTNTGELFF
>TRBJ2-1|NA|TRBV7-2|TRBD2
TGTGCCAGCAGCTTAGTTGCGACTAGCTATAATGAGCAGTTCTTC
CASSLVATSYNEQFF
>TRBJ1-2|NA|TRBV28|NA
TGTGCCAGCAGTTTATCTCCCTATGGCTACACCTTC
CASSLSPYGYTF
>TRBJ2-7|NA|TRBV5-6|TRBD2
TGTGCCAGCCACTATGGACTAGCGGGAGATGAGCAGTACTTC
CASHYGLAGDEQYF
>TRBJ1-5|NA|TRBV30|NA
TGTGCCTGGACTGAGGGCAATCAGCCCCAGCATTTT
CAWTEGNQPQHF
>TRBJ1-3|NA|TRBV19|NA
TGTGCCAGTAGTATCAGGGCCTACTCTGGAAACACCATATATTTT
CASSIRAYSGNTIYF
>TRBJ2-3|NA|TRBV5-1|TRBD1
TGCGCCAGCAGCCCCGGGACAGGGTTGGATACGCAGTATTTT
CASSPGTGLDTQYF
>TRBJ2-3|NA|TRBV4-1|NA
TGCGCCAGCAGCCAACTAGCGTTAAACACAGATACGCAGTATTTT
CASSQLALNTDTQYF
>TRBJ2-7|NA|TRBV3-1/TRBV3-2|TRBD2
TGTGCCAGCAGCCATCAGGGACTAGCGGGAGAGCAGTACTTC
CASSHQGLAGEQYF
>TRBJ2-1|NA|TRBV7-9|TRBD1
TGTGCCAGCAGCTTATCTCATAACAGGGGATCCACCTACAATGAGCAGTTCTTC
CASSLSHNRGSTYNEQFF
>TRBJ2-2|once|TRBV9|TRBD1
TGTGCCAGCAGCGTGGGACAGGACACCGGGGAGCTGTTTTTT
CASSVGQDTGELFF
>TRBJ2-3|NA|TRBV19|TRBD1
TGTGCCAGTAGTCCAACCGGGACAGGGAGGTCAGATACGCAGTATTTT
CASSPTGTGRSDTQYF
>TRBJ1-2|NA|TRBV6-6|NA
TGTGCCAGCTTTAGCCCCATGGACTATGGCTACACCTTC
CASFSPMDYGYTF
>TRBJ2-6|NA|TRBV10-2|TRBD1
TGCGCCAGCAGTGAGGCAGGGGGCTGGGCCAACGTCCTGACTTTC
CASSEAGGWANVLTF
>TRBJ1-1|NA|TRBV11-2|NA
TGTGCCAGCAGCTTTGGGGCCCCCAGAGCCACTGAAGCTTTCTTT
CASSFGAPRATEAFF
>TRBJ1-5|NA|TRBV5-1|NA
TGCGCCAGCAGCTTCGAGTCAAATCAGCCCCAGCATTTT
CASSFESNQPQHF
>TRBJ1-2|NA|TRBV28|NA
TGTGCCAGCAGCTTGGGGGGATGGGACTCTGACTATGGCTACACCTTC
CASSLGGWDSDYGYTF
>TRBJ2-7|NA|TRBV19|TRBD1
TGTGCCAGTAGTAGGGACAGGGTTGGAGTCTTCTACGAGCAGTACTTC
CASSRDRVGVFYEQYF
>TRBJ2-4|NA|TRBV9|TRBD1
TGTGCCAGCAGCGACAGTCGGGACAGCAGGGAAAACATTCAGTACTTC
CASSDSRDSRENIQYF
>TRBJ1-5|NA|TRBV7-2|TRBD1
TGTGCCAGCAGCTACCAGGGGGAGATTCAGCCCCAGCATTTT
CASSYQGEIQPQHF
>TRBJ2-2|NA|TRBV30|NA
TGTGCCTGGAGTCCGGACTCGAACACCGGGGAGCTGTTTTTT
CAWSPDSNTGELFF
>TRBJ1-3|NA|TRBV10-3|TRBD1
TGTGCCATCAGGGGGACAGGAGGCTCTGGAAACACCATATATTTT
CAIRGTGGSGNTIYF
>TRBJ2-2|once|TRBV7-2|NA
TGTGCCAGCAGCTTAGGTCGGGGGTATTTCGGGGAGCTGTTTTTT
CASSLGRGYFGELFF
>TRBJ2-5|NA|TRBV3-1/TRBV3-2|TRBD2
TGTGCCAGCAGCCCCGGGGGGTACCAAGAGACCCAGTACTTC
CASSPGGYQETQYF
>TRBJ2-3|NA|TRBV10-3|TRBD2
TGTGCCATCAGTGAGAGGACTAGCGGCACAGATACGCAGTATTTT
CAISERTSGTDTQYF
>TRBJ2-1|few|TRBV6-1|NA
TGTGCCAGCAGTGGCACTAGAGGAGGCAGGTCCTACAATGAGCAGTTCTTC
CASSGTRGGRSYNEQFF
>TRBJ2-2|NA|TRBV28|TRBD2
TGTGCCAGCAGACCCGGGACTAGGGACACCGGGGAGCTGTTTTTT
CASRPGTRDTGELFF
>TRBJ2-1|NA|TRBV6-5|TRBD2
TGTGCCAGCAGCCTAGCGGGAGGTCCTTACAATGAGCAGTTCTTC
CASSLAGGPYNEQFF
>TRBJ1-5|once|TRBV15|TRBD1
TGTGCCACCAGCAGGGGGGGACAGGGAGGCAATCAGCCCCAGCATTTT
CATSRGGQGGNQPQHF
>TRBJ2-6|NA|TRBV6-5|NA
TGTGCCAGCACGGGGAGCTCTGGGGCCAACGTCCTGACTTTC
CASTGSSGANVLTF
>TRBJ1-4|once|TRBV28|NA
TGTGCCAGCAGTTTCGTTAATGAAAAACTGTTTTTT
CASSFVNEKLFF
>TRBJ1-1|NA|TRBV7-2|NA
TGTGCCAGCAGCTTAGGAACATTAACTGAAGCTTTCTTT
CASSLGTLTEAFF
>TRBJ2-2|NA|TRBV25-1|TRBD1
TGTGCCAGCAGTGAATCCTCCGGGGACAGGGGAGCCACCGGGGAGCTGTTTTTT
CASSESSGDRGATGELFF
>TRBJ1-1|NA|TRBV27|NA
TGTGCCAGCAGTTACTCACCGGGGGCTGAAGCTTTCTTT
CASSYSPGAEAFF
>TRBJ2-6|NA|TRBV18|NA
TGTGCCAGCTCACCACGGGTGGGGAGCTCTGGGGCCAACGTCCTGACTTTC
CASSPRVGSSGANVLTF
>TRBJ2-7|once|TRBV2|TRBD1
TGTGCCAGCTTCGATACAGGGGGTTACTCCTACGAGCAGTACTTC
CASFDTGGYSYEQYF
>TRBJ1-2|NA|TRBV19|NA
TGTGCCAGTAGAGGGCAGGGTGTTTATGGCTACACCTTC
CASRGQGVYGYTF
>TRBJ2-3|NA|TRBV6-5|NA
TGTGCCAGTACAAGGGGGGGCGCGGGGGCGCAGTATTTT
CASTRGGAGAQYF
>TRBJ2-2|NA|TRBV2|TRBD2
TGTGCCAGCAGGGGTGGGAGGGGCACCGGGGAGCTGTTTTTT
CASRGGRGTGELFF
>TRBJ2-4|NA|TRBV11-3|TRBD2
TGTGCCAGCAGCTTAGCGGGAGGCTTGAACATTCAGTACTTC
CASSLAGGLNIQYF
>TRBJ2-7|NA|TRBV5-5|TRBD2
TGTGCCAGCAGCCCCCCGGGTAGCGGGACCTACGAGCAGTACTTC
CASSPPGSGTYEQYF
>TRBJ2-1|NA|TRBV6-6|TRBD2
TGTGCCAGCAGACCGCCGGGACTACAGTACAATGAGCAGTTCTTC
CASRPPGLQYNEQFF
>TRBJ1-1|NA|TRBV28|NA
TGTGCCAGCAGTCCGGGACAAGGGGGCACTGAAGCTTTCTTT
CASSPGQGGTEAFF
>TRBJ2-3|NA|TRBV5-1|TRBD1
TGCGCCAGCAGCTCCGGGACAGGGGTGAGAGATACGCAGTATTTT
CASSSGTGVRDTQYF
>TRBJ1-5|NA|TRBV7-2|TRBD1
TGTGCCAGCAGCTCTACAGGGGGCTGGAATCAGCCCCAGCATTTT
CASSSTGGWNQPQHF
>TRBJ1-6|NA|TRBV5-6|NA
TGTGCCAGCAGCTCAATCAACTTTGGGAGTTATAATTCACCCCTCCACTTT
CASSSINFGSYNSPLHF
>TRBJ1-3|NA|TRBV30|NA
TGTGCCTGGAAGGGAGGGGGAATAGGAGGAAACACCATATATTTT
CAWKGGGIGGNTIYF
>TRBJ2-1|NA|TRBV29-1|TRBD1
TGCAGCGCCCTAGGACAGGGGCAGGTCGCTGAGCAGTTCTTC
CSALGQGQVAEQFF
>TRBJ2-1|NA|TRBV10-1|NA
TGCGCCAGCAGCGACCCATGGGGCAGGGCGAACAATGAGCAGTTCTTC
CASSDPWGRANNEQFF
>TRBJ2-3|NA|TRBV5-1|TRBD2
TGCGCCAGCAGCTCGGGACTAGCGGGAGGAGGGTATACGCAGTATTTT
CASSSGLAGGGYTQYF
>TRBJ1-1|once|TRBV4-1|NA
TGCGCCAGCAGCCGGTTCGACGGACAGACTGAAGCTTTCTTT
CASSRFDGQTEAFF
>TRBJ2-4|NA|TRBV2|NA
TGTGCCAGCAGGACCGGCCTATCCGCGGGAAACATTCAGTACTTC
CASRTGLSAGNIQYF
>TRBJ1-4|NA|TRBV28|NA
TGTGCCAGCAGTTTACAGCGTGCAACTAATGAAAAACTGTTTTTT
CASSLQRATNEKLFF
>TRBJ2-1|NA|TRBV7-8|TRBD1
TGTGCCAGCAGCACCCCTTACCGGGACAGGGTGAATGAGCAGTTCTTC
CASSTPYRDRVNEQFF